Listed below are T cell receptor beta chains from one sample, sequenced in a study of blood T cell repertoires in COVID-19. TCRdb's copy holds only in-frame clones and misses some; the assay was immunoSEQ multiplex PCR. The table lists more than 300,000 clones, more than 70% of them singletons. Source material: PBMCs or T cells enriched from blood (not recorded which). These receptors originate from a young woman who had recovered from COVID-19. The CDR3 runs from the conserved cysteine through the conserved F or W. D genes are given only for firm matches. Rows may omit the clone size; those that give it use once, few, many or a size class.

TGTGCCATCAGGAGGGGTTCCGGGGAACAGGGGGCAGCTAACTATGGCTACACCTTC CAIRRGSGEQGAANYGYTF 19 - TRBJ1-2 TRBV10-3 TRBD1
TGCGCCAGCAGGAGGGGGGGTTCCGGGGAGCTGTTTTTT CASRRGGSGELFF 13 once TRBJ2-2 TRBV10-1 -
TGTGCCGGTGTTCTCATAGGAGGATCACCCCTCCACTTT CAGVLIGGSPLHF 13 - TRBJ1-6 TRBV30 -
TGTGCCAGCAGTGGCGTCCGGGACAGGACTTCTGAAGCTTTCTTT CASSGVRDRTSEAFF 15 - TRBJ1-1 TRBV25-1 TRBD1
TGTGCCAGCACTGTAGACAGGGGAGGCGCCGGGGAGCTGTTTTTT CASTVDRGGAGELFF 15 - TRBJ2-2 TRBV6-5 TRBD1
TGTGCCAGCAGTTACTACGGGTACCAAGAGACCCAGTACTTC CASSYYGYQETQYF 14 - TRBJ2-5 TRBV6-5 -
TGTGCCAGCAGTTTAGGGCCAGTTTATGGCTACACCTTC CASSLGPVYGYTF 13 - TRBJ1-2 TRBV27 -
TGTGCCAGCAGCCGGGATAAGGGCTACGAGCAGTACTTC CASSRDKGYEQYF 13 - TRBJ2-7 TRBV6-5 -
TGTGCCAGCAGTCGACTAGCGGGAGGCACAGATACGCAGTATTTT CASSRLAGGTDTQYF 15 - TRBJ2-3 TRBV2 TRBD2
TGTGCCAGCAGTCGACAGGGGAAAGCCTCACCCCTCCACTTT CASSRQGKASPLHF 14 once TRBJ1-6 TRBV6-5 TRBD1
TGTGCCACCAGCAGAGATCGGGCGGGGGGAAGGTTCTTT CATSRDRAGGRFF 13 - TRBJ1-1 TRBV15 -
TGCGCCAGCAGCCTCGTATTGGGGGGGAGCACCTACGAGCAGTACTTC CASSLVLGGSTYEQYF 16 once TRBJ2-7 TRBV4-1 TRBD2
TGTGCCAGCAGCTTAGGGGGAACAGGGGGCCACGAGCAGTACTTC CASSLGGTGGHEQYF 15 - TRBJ2-7 TRBV11-3 TRBD1
TGTGCCAGCAGCGACAGGGGATGGGACACAGATACGCAGTATTTT CASSDRGWDTDTQYF 15 - TRBJ2-3 TRBV14 TRBD1
TGCAGTGCTAGTTCCAGGGTTGAGACCCAGTACTTC CSASSRVETQYF 12 - TRBJ2-5 TRBV20-1 -
TGTGCCAGCGGGGGCGGACACTCTGGGGCCAACGTCCTGACTTTC CASGGGHSGANVLTF 15 - TRBJ2-6 TRBV6-5 -
TGTGCCAGCAGTCCAGGGACAGGGCGGGCTTTCTTT CASSPGTGRAFF 12 - TRBJ1-1 TRBV6-5 TRBD1
TGTGCCAGCAGTTCCGGGACAGGGTATGAAAAACTGTTTTTT CASSSGTGYEKLFF 14 few TRBJ1-4 TRBV6-5 TRBD1
TGTGCCAGCAGTGGGCTAGCGGGGGTCAAAAGCACAGATACGCAGTATTTT CASSGLAGVKSTDTQYF 17 - TRBJ2-3 TRBV6-1 TRBD2
TGTGCCACCAGCAGCCAGCGGGGGGGCCGTGACGAGCAGTACTTC CATSSQRGGRDEQYF 15 - TRBJ2-7 TRBV15 TRBD2
TGTGCCAGCAGTTATGGACTGATGGATTCACCCCTCCACTTT CASSYGLMDSPLHF 14 - TRBJ1-6 TRBV6-5 -
TGTGCCAGTAATCCGGGGAGCTCCTACGAGCAGTACTTC CASNPGSSYEQYF 13 - TRBJ2-7 TRBV25-1 -
TGCGCCAGCAGTCCCGGGACTAGCGGGGTCCCTAGCACAGATACGCAGTATTTT CASSPGTSGVPSTDTQYF 18 - TRBJ2-3 TRBV5-1 TRBD2
TGTGCCAGCAGCCGCGGGACGGAATCTTCACCCCTCCACTTT CASSRGTESSPLHF 14 - TRBJ1-6 TRBV7-9 -
TGTGCCAGCAGCAGCCGGGACAGGAGCACAGATACGCAGTATTTT CASSSRDRSTDTQYF 15 - TRBJ2-3 TRBV3-1/TRBV3-2 TRBD1
TGTGCCAGCAGCCAAGATCGGGGCGGGGGTCAGCCCCAGCATTTT CASSQDRGGGQPQHF 15 - TRBJ1-5 TRBV4-2 -
TGTGCCAGCAGCTTAGGACAGGGTCCCGGGGAGCTGTTTTTT CASSLGQGPGELFF 14 - TRBJ2-2 TRBV11-3 TRBD1
TGTGCCACCAGCCTGGACAGCAACTATGGCTACACCTTC CATSLDSNYGYTF 13 - TRBJ1-2 TRBV24-1 -